Presented here are 30 T cell receptor beta chains from one specimen sequenced in a study of T cell repertoires in cytomegalovirus infection. Using its own MiXCR run on the reads, TCRdb lists one record per CDR3 protein. Of fewer than 850,000 distinct CDR3 sequences in the sample, about 28% were seen once. Their antigens remain unidentified. The sample here was cultured CD8+ T cells from PBMCs, taken from culture after CMV antigen stimulation. These receptors were taken from a human donor in good health (CMV status not recorded). Some clones in this sample may be carry-over from other donors' samples.

This clonotype was seen only a few times. In nucleotides, the CDR3 is TGTGCCAGCAACTTAAACGGTGACAGGGGGAGGATCGACGAGCAGTACGTC. This encodes CASNLNGDRGRIDEQYV. The chain employs TRBV6-2 or TRBV6-3 and TRBJ2-7, with 9 bases matching TRBD1. The CDR3 has 17 amino acids. Germline V gene data show CDR1 as MNHEY and CDR2 as SVGEGT. V was clipped by 7 bases and J by 5 bases; unmatched bases: 18.

This clonotype was counted ten times or more. The chain joins TRBV5-1 to TRBJ1-2, with a weak D call TRBD1 (5 bases). The CDR3 runs 15 residues. Trimming stripped 0 bases from V and 6 bases from J, with 15 bases between. Germline CDR1 is SGHRS and CDR2 is YFSETQ. CDR3 region: CASSLDFWGGDGYTF. CDR3 bases: TGCGCCAGCAGCTTGGATTTTTGGGGGGGGGATGGCTACACCTTC.

Notes on this clonotype: Being one base from a much bigger clone, this may be a read error. The chain joins TRBV7-8 to TRBJ2-1; D gene uncertain. V was pared by 1 base and J by 6 bases, with 13 bases between. CDR1 and CDR2 from the germline V gene are SGHVS and FQNEAQ. The CDR3 contains 15 residues. CDR3 protein: CASSLVGLHANEQFF. DNA of the CDR3: TGTGCCAGCAGCTTAGTTGGGCTCCATGCCAATGAGCAGTTCTTC.

The rearrangement joins TRBV27 to TRBJ1-2; TRBD1 matches 12 bases. The V gene end was trimmed by 6 bases and the J gene end by 8 bases; junction bases not matched to a gene: 7. Germline values: CDR1 MNHEY, CDR2 SMNVEV (reference sequence). The CDR3 is 14 amino acids. CDR3 in amino acids: CASSGGQGANGYTF. The CDR3 DNA follows: TGTGCCAGCAGCGGGGGACAGGGGGCGAACGGCTACACCTTC.

The genes are TRBV4-1 and TRBJ1-5; TRBD1 is a possible D gene (5 bases). The V gene lost 0 bases and the J gene lost 2 bases, with 17 bases spanning the gap. There are 18 residues in the CDR3. The germline V gene encodes CDR1 MGHRA and CDR2 YSYEKL. The CDR3 region is CASSQDAQAGTRNQPQHF. Written as DNA, the CDR3 is TGCGCCAGCAGCCAAGATGCACAGGCAGGCACCCGCAATCAGCCCCAGCATTTT.

This clonotype was seen ten or more times. The chain joins TRBV7-2 to TRBJ2-3; D might be TRBD2 (6 bases). V shed 7 bases and J shed 0 bases, with 14 bases lying between them. The CDR3 extends over 15 amino acids. Germline V gives CDR1 SGHTA, CDR2 FQGNSA. Written as DNA, the CDR3 is TGTGCCAGCACCTACCGGGGGTCTAGCACAGATACGCAGTATTTT. Protein product: CASTYRGSSTDTQYF.

V is TRBV24-1 and J is TRBJ2-3; D might be TRBD2 (6 bases). Germline lookup yields CDR1 KGHDR and CDR2 SFDVKD. Trimming left V 5 bases short and J 6 bases short, with 17 bases between. The CDR3 length is 15 residues. The DNA for the CDR3 is TGTGCCACCAGTGCCTTCGGCGGGGCTGGCGATACGCAGTATTTT. It translates to CATSAFGGAGDTQYF.

A few counts support this clonotype. This chain joins TRBV18 and TRBJ2-1; tentative D call: TRBD2 (6 bases). Trimming shortened V by 2 bases and J by 3 bases, and 8 bases separated the two germline ends. Looked up from germline, CDR1 is KGHSH and CDR2 is LQKENI. This CDR3 has 14 amino acids. The CDR3: CASSPEDYYNEQFF. The CDR3, as DNA: TGTGCCAGCTCACCAGAGGACTACTACAATGAGCAGTTCTTC.

V gene TRBV5-5 combines with J gene TRBJ2-1; no firm D call. V gave up 0 bases and J gave up 9 bases, with 4 bases separating them. Germline V gene sequence: CDR1 SGHKS, CDR2 YYEKEE (reference sequence). This CDR3 spans 11 amino acids. The DNA of the CDR3 is TGTGCCAGCAGCTTGGAGGTTGAGCAGTTCTTC. It translates to CASSLEVEQFF.

This clonotype was recorded once. The chain carries TRBV3-1 and TRBJ2-7, with no clear D. CDR1 is LGHDT, CDR2 YNNKEL, per germline (reference sequence). V shed 4 bases and J shed 0 bases, with 13 bases lying between them. The CDR3 length is 15 residues. The CDR3 protein is CASSLGSFSSYEQYF. The CDR3, as DNA: TGTGCCAGCAGCCTGGGAAGCTTCAGCTCCTACGAGCAGTACTTC.

CDR3 region: CASSQEVYSGRGYTF. The CDR3, as DNA: TGTGCCAGCAGCCAAGAAGTGTATTCAGGACGGGGCTACACCTTC. V is TRBV3-1 and J is TRBJ1-2; D gene unclear. Trimming shortened V by 0 bases and J by 8 bases, and 16 bases separated the two germline ends. The CDR3 runs to 15 residues. Germline-derived CDR1 and CDR2 are LGHDT and YNNKEL (reference sequence).

The gene calls are TRBV12-3 or TRBV12-4 and TRBJ2-2; the match to TRBD2 covers 8 bases. CDR3 length: 16 residues. The ends lost 3 bases at V and 5 bases at J; junction bases unmatched: 8. The CDR3 region is CASSFGTGGGTGELFF. The CDR3 DNA follows: TGTGCCAGCAGTTTTGGAACGGGGGGGGGTACCGGGGAGCTGTTTTTT.

The CDR3 here is CASGPPGQQFF. CDR3 bases: TGTGCTAGTGGCCCCCCGGGACAGCAGTTCTTC. The genes are TRBV12-5 and TRBJ2-1; D tentatively fits TRBD1 or TRBD2 (5 bases each). Trimming took off 6 bases at V and 11 bases at J, with 11 bases between the two ends. CDR1 is LGHNT and CDR2 is FRNRAP in the germline V gene. This CDR3 has 11 residues.

This rearrangement joins TRBV23-1 to TRBJ2-7; TRBD2 might be the D (6 bases). TRBV23-1 is an ORF; its function is uncertain. The ends were cut back, 6 bases at V and 3 bases at J, with 15 bases in the middle. The CDR3 runs to 14 residues. The CDR3 DNA is TGCGCCAGCAGATCGGGGGATCGAGACTACGAGCAGTACGTC. It is translated as CASRSGDRDYEQYV.

The chain recombines TRBV6-6 with TRBJ2-4; 8 bases are shared with TRBD1. V lost 2 bases and J lost 7; bases outside the gene matches: 16. The CDR3 covers 18 residues. Germline CDR1 MNHNY, CDR2 SVGAGI (reference sequence). CDR3 in DNA: TGTGCCAGCAGTTACCCCCATGAGCTGGACAGGGATTCTAACATTCAGTACTTC. The encoded protein is CASSYPHELDRDSNIQYF.

This rearrangement joins TRBV19 to TRBJ1-6, with 10 bases lining up with TRBD1. Germline V gene data show CDR1 as LNHDA and CDR2 as SQIVND (reference sequence). V was pared by 8 bases and J by 7 bases, with 2 bases of the junction left unmatched. The CDR3 consists of 13 residues. The CDR3 nucleotides are TGTGCCAGTTGGACAGGGGGAAATTCACCCCTCCACTTT. This sequence encodes CASWTGGNSPLHF.

The chain uses TRBV27 and TRBJ2-4; D is uncertain. CDR3 length: 16 residues. Germline assignment: CDR1 MNHEY and CDR2 SMNVEV (reference sequence). The V gene lost 3 bases and the J gene lost 0 bases, with 12 bases spanning the gap. The CDR3 nucleotides read TGTGCCAGCAGTTTCCTCTTTAACTTAGCCAAAAACATTCAGTACTTC. The encoded protein is CASSFLFNLAKNIQYF.

J is TRBJ2-1 and V is TRBV10-1, with D tentatively TRBD2 (5 bases). The germline CDR1 and CDR2 sequences are WNHNN and SYGVQD (reference sequence). The CDR3 covers 14 residues. The V and J ends lost 6 bases and 5 bases respectively, with 14 bases between them. The CDR3 is CASSGKGFHNEQFF. The CDR3 region has the DNA TGCGCCAGCAGCGGGAAGGGTTTCCACAATGAGCAGTTCTTC.

The V gene is TRBV15, the J gene TRBJ2-6, with TRBD2 as a possible D gene (6 bases). Germline V CDR1 and CDR2: LNHNV, YYDKDF (reference sequence). The CDR3 runs 18 residues. V was trimmed by 3 bases and J by 1 base, leaving 16 bases between them. This chain's CDR3 is CATSRGLTGASGANVLTF. CDR3 DNA: TGTGCCACCAGCAGGGGACTCACCGGAGCGTCTGGGGCCAACGTCCTGACTTTC.

CDR3 sequence reads: CATSRGGRRNQPQHF. The CDR3, as DNA: TGTGCCACCAGCAGAGGGGGGCGTCGGAATCAGCCCCAGCATTTT. The chain has TRBV15 and TRBJ1-5; tentatively, D is TRBD1 (6 bases). This CDR3 spans 15 amino acids. V was trimmed by 1 base and J by 4 bases, leaving 11 bases between them. From germline, CDR1 is LNHNV and CDR2 YYDKDF (reference sequence).

This clonotype was counted a few times. The rearrangement joins TRBV9 to TRBJ1-2; maybe TRBD1 (5 bases). Germline CDR1 reads SGDLS; CDR2 reads YYNGEE. V shed 4 bases and J shed 8 bases, with 15 bases lying between them. CDR3 size: 13 residues. DNA for the CDR3: TGTGCCAGCAGCTCCAGGGCCGTTTTAGGCTACACCTTC. Translation: CASSSRAVLGYTF.

The V call is TRBV6-2 or TRBV6-3, the J call TRBJ1-2; 8 bases are a match to TRBD1. CDR3 length equals 16 residues. The ends lost 6 bases at V and 2 bases at J; junction bases unmatched: 11. Germline V gene sequence: CDR1 MNHEY, CDR2 SVGEGT. The CDR3 DNA reads TGTGCCAGCAGACTCGACTTCAACAGGGGGAACTATGGCTACACCTTC. This translates into CASRLDFNRGNYGYTF.

This clonotype was recorded many times. This rearrangement joins TRBV12-3 or TRBV12-4 to TRBJ2-7; no definite D call. V was shortened by 6 bases and J by 0 bases, with 15 bases between the two germline ends. This CDR3 region has 15 residues. CDR3 coding DNA: TGTGCCAGCAGGTCCCTCATCAGGAGCTCCTACGAGCAGTACGTC. Translating gives CASRSLIRSSYEQYV.

The rearrangement uses TRBV7-9 and TRBJ1-1; 8 bases match TRBD1. The CDR3 sequence is 13 residues long. Germline values: CDR1 SEHNR, CDR2 FQNEAQ (reference sequence). Germline trimming cut 7 bases from V and 5 bases from J; bases unmatched to any gene: 6. CDR3 loop: CASTGQGRTEAFF. In DNA form, the CDR3 reads TGTGCCAGCACTGGACAGGGAAGGACTGAAGCTTTCTTT.

The chain recombines TRBV6-1 with TRBJ2-1, with D perhaps matching TRBD1 (5 bases). The CDR3 consists of 13 residues. In germline, CDR1 is MNHNS, CDR2 SASEGT. V lost 0 bases and J 7 bases, leaving 7 bases between the germline ends. The CDR3 spells CASSEAQGNEQFF. DNA of the CDR3: TGTGCCAGCAGTGAAGCGCAGGGAAATGAGCAGTTCTTC.

This clonotype was seen a few times. The chain uses TRBV25-1 and TRBJ2-3; D might be TRBD1 or TRBD2, each matching 5 bases. Germline V gene sequence: CDR1 MGHDK, CDR2 SYGVNS. The CDR3 contains 21 residues. The germline V and J ends were trimmed by 1 base and 1 base, with 27 bases remaining between them. CDR3: CASSEFFKIGARGPGTDTQYF. The DNA of the CDR3 is TGTGCCAGCAGTGAATTTTTTAAGATTGGCGCGAGGGGCCCTGGCACAGATACGCAGTATTTT.

This clonotype was seen a few times. This chain uses TRBV6-2 or TRBV6-3 with TRBJ2-1; TRBD1 matches 7 bases. Germline V gene sequence: CDR1 MNHEY, CDR2 SVGEGT. The junction had 8 bases not matched to a gene; V was cut back by 4 bases and J by 5 bases. The CDR3 totals 15 residues. The CDR3 DNA follows: TGTGCCAGCAGTTCTGGACAGGAGGACCACAATGAGCAGTTCTTC. This encodes CASSSGQEDHNEQFF.

This clonotype showed up just a few times. The genes are TRBV27 and TRBJ1-2, with 11 bases fitting TRBD1. This CDR3 has 12 residues. Germline assignment: CDR1 MNHEY and CDR2 SMNVEV (reference sequence). J gave up 8 bases and V 6 bases, and 2 bases lay outside the gene matches. This chain's CDR3 is CASRDRGHGYTF. DNA of the CDR3: TGTGCCAGCAGGGACAGGGGGCACGGCTACACCTTC.

The rearrangement uses TRBV7-6 and TRBJ2-3; TRBD2 might be the D (7 bases). CDR1 and CDR2 from the germline V gene are SGHVS and FNYEAQ. The CDR3 runs 17 residues. V was trimmed by 1 base and J by 6 bases, leaving 20 bases between them. In DNA form, the CDR3 reads TGTGCCAGCAGCTTAGGAATGGGGGGGGGGCCAGAGGATACGCAGTATTTT. Its protein product is CASSLGMGGGPEDTQYF. The full variable domain, completed using reference TRBV7-6 and TRBJ2-3, is GAGVSQSPRYKVTKRGQDVALRCDPISGHVSLYWYRQALGQGPEFLTYFNYEAQQDKSGLPNDRFSAERPEGSISTLTIQRTEQRDSAMYRCASSLGMGGGPEDTQYFGPGTRLTVL.

The chain carries TRBV24-1 and TRBJ2-1; 8 bases line up with TRBD1. The CDR3 consists of 14 residues. J was trimmed by 4 bases and V by 5 bases; bases with no gene match: 3. The germline CDR1 and CDR2 sequences are KGHDR and SFDVKD. As DNA, the CDR3 is TGTGCCACCAGTGTCACAGGGGGTTACAATGAGCAGTTCTTC. Its translation: CATSVTGGYNEQFF.